This T cell receptor beta chain was captured in a study of cytomegalovirus exposure and HLA in healthy donors (TCRdb year 2017). With respect to the entire study: According to an earlier analysis of 450 to 650 of the donors, about 179 million T cells yielded 90 million to 130 million unique TCR beta sequences and about 300 Gb of sequence data. Across approximately 420 genotyped donors of the cohort, an average of roughly 250,000 unique TCR beta nucleotide sequences per donor were sequenced, and 15% to 20% of those sequences were non-productive. Donor age, sex, ethnicity and CMV serostatus were compiled alongside the repertoire data. In a later genetic analysis, genome-wide SNP genotypes for about three fifths of the roughly 670 donors were used, and that subset was treated as a discovery cohort. An earlier analysis of approximately 630 of the donors applied high-throughput TCR beta sequencing to assess whether each TCR beta V gene segment acted as functional or pseudogenic. High-throughput TCR immunosequencing, statistical association of individual TCRs with disease status, and machine learning were combined to predict cytomegalovirus infection status. All discovery cohort repertoires had been generated using a single sequencing platform. Class I and class II HLA loci were covered by the typing at four-digit resolution. Roughly five DR-DQ haplotypes were treated as single units for association and clustering because of strong linkage in the cohort. The study was designed to test whether signatures of past pathogen exposure could be identified by cataloging public T cell receptors. Rather than drawing on any new phenotypic data, the later analysis identified candidate immune exposures from TCR beta sequences and the way those sequences occurred across donors. A later analysis re-examined previously published TCR beta repertoires from hundreds of donors and added high-resolution HLA genotyping to investigate patterns of TCR occurrence. Along with the 666-subject first cohort, a separate validation cohort of about 110 different subjects was used. About 330 gigabases of sequencing data and around 80 million unique TCR sequences made up an early release that covered fewer than 650 HLA-typed donors. The genetic ancestry cluster associated with self-reported Caucasian donors included 81% of the roughly 410 genotyped donors. Using immunosequencing, the study profiled T cell repertoires from fewer than 850 subjects and related those repertoires to cytomegalovirus serostatus. Typing coverage differed by locus: A, B, C, DRB1 and DQB1 were typed in about 620-640 donors, DQA1 in about 550, DPA1 in nearly 610, and DPB1 in approximately 450. What the research found in general, with its limitations: Sequencing depth was assumed to be roughly uniform across donors in the presence/absence analyses, though that assumption may not hold. The 87-base-pair reads could not distinguish some IMGT-functional V segments, including TRBV6-2 and TRBV6-3, so those segments were excluded. In a later analysis, most CMV-associated TCR beta chains were found to appear HLA-restricted, with HLA associations seemingly driven largely by CMV exposure. A further reported finding was that TCR beta sequences accurately predicted the HLA-A and HLA-B alleles for most subjects in the first cohort. HLA typing was unavailable for some donors at each locus, so association tests used only the typed subset. According to the authors, the approach could potentially be generalized to other disease states and immunological phenotypes. Cytomegalovirus status was reported to be diagnosed by the classifier with high specificity and sensitivity in both the original and validation cohorts. The only immune exposure information available for the cohort was CMV serostatus. Compared with the roughly 670-donor mean, donors in an Asian-associated ancestry cluster had fewer N-insertions in productive TCRs, according to a later genetic analysis. Most TCR sequences were seen in very few donors, while some public TCRs were found in many individuals. Specific HLA alleles were associated with 15,000 to 20,000 TCR beta sequences at a false discovery rate of 0.05 in a later analysis. Linkage disequilibrium might explain the correlated functional status among segregating V segments, but an unknown experimental factor could not be excluded. Broadly in line with IMGT annotations, most TCR beta V segments showed up in productive rearrangements about 87% or about 30% of the time in an earlier analysis of approximately 640 of the donors. Assigning TCR associations to individual alleles was difficult when HLA alleles, especially DR and DQ, strongly co-occurred. According to a later analysis, TCR association rates differed among HLA loci, with DRB1 alleles showing the most associated TCRs and HLA-C alleles showing the fewest. Several of the top co-occurrence clusters appeared to be linked to parvovirus B19, influenza, CMV and Epstein-Barr virus, according to a later analysis. A cluster of highly shared sequence variants was judged likely to represent a technical artifact of the sequencing pipeline. In this cohort, only TCR beta chains were sequenced, and detectable features were limited by the absence of alpha or paired-chain data. A few of the identified cytomegalovirus-associated TCR beta chains were confirmed in vitro to be specific for cytomegalovirus antigens. The study gave a list of about 170 TCR beta chains associated with cytomegalovirus. In a later genetic analysis, a missense DCLRE1C variant was associated with V-gene and J-gene trimming of TCR beta chains, and the association was replicated in an independent cohort. Compared with equally common non-associated chains, HLA-associated TCR beta chains in a later analysis were more clonally expanded and had lower generation probabilities. Approximately 16 rarely observed V segments, including chromosome 9 orphons, were excluded from the earlier analysis of some 590 of the donors because counts were too low.

Comments on this clone: Its antigen target is currently unknown. Base qualities are not provided; no much larger clone lies one nucleotide away.

In total, 630 or so healthy bone marrow donors made up the cohort. At the time of sampling, all cohort members were nominally healthy, though unrecorded immune exposures were likely present. The donor tested CMV seropositive, placing the donor among the 289 seropositive members of the cohort. Every donor gave a peripheral blood sample, and the peripheral blood mononuclear cells from that sample were used for TCR beta sequencing. The Qiagen DNeasy Blood Extraction Kit was used to extract genomic DNA from the blood cell samples. Counted from cysteine to phenylalanine, this CDR3 has 13 amino acids. Just CDR3 DNA is preserved here, 39 bases in frame from base 1. Between the V and J ends, shortened by 4 bases and 7 bases respectively, the junction contains 14 bases. From the germline V gene, CDR1 is ENHRY and CDR2 is SYGVKD. Library generation was performed with the immunoSEQ multiplex PCR assay. For the multiplex PCR, a mixture combining 60 forward primers for TCR Vbeta segments and 13 reverse primers for TCR Jbeta segments was used. The CDR3 region of rearranged TCR beta genes was amplified from genomic DNA with a multiplex PCR assay. On the Illumina HiSeq System, the amplified TCR beta libraries were sequenced as 87-base-pair reads. Concerning the study's data processing: A later analysis counted about 80 million unique TCR beta chains across the 550 to 700 repertoires, and 9 million to 14 million of these chains were shared by at least two donors. To remove PCR and sequencing errors, raw reads were error-corrected and collapsed into unique sequences using a nearest-neighbor algorithm that merged closely related sequences. Alignment of CDR3 sequences to IMGT reference sequences was used to assign V, D and J gene segments. For a sequence to be retained, a match of at least six nucleotides was required to both a V gene segment and a J gene segment. A rearrangement was called productive if the CDR3 had no stop codons and remained in frame with V and J, and every other rearrangement was called non-productive. Following IMGT convention, CDR3 was defined as the stretch from the second conserved V-encoded cysteine up to the conserved J-encoded phenylalanine. In an earlier analysis of approximately 500 of the donors, sequences lacking an unambiguous match to a single V gene segment were excluded. In an earlier analysis of 587 of the donors, a V segment was called functional when productive rearrangements were above 56.7%, and segregating when the standard deviation between donors exceeded 5%. A statistical classification framework was built for diagnosing cytomegalovirus status from the catalog of TCR beta chain sequences. In a later analysis, TCR nucleotide sequences were compared against IMGT/GENE-DB human TR gene sequences so that V and J genes could be assigned. A later analysis assigned CDR3 sequences and most-parsimonious VDJ recombination scenarios with the TCRdist pipeline. In a later analysis, every TCR beta chain was defined by the combination of its CDR3 amino acid sequence and its V-gene family, and reads without a unique V-gene family were dropped. As a way to deal with suspected cross-contamination and a sequencing artifact, a later analysis dropped 592 nucleotide sequences that were highly shared and had low generation probability. A later analysis calculated a clonal expansion index for each public chain from normalized within-repertoire ranks of inferred template counts. A later analysis computed generation probabilities with a VDJ recombination model fitted to out-of-frame rearrangements, and checked the results against IGoR. Hypergeometric tests were used in a later analysis to score TCR-TCR, TCR-HLA and TCR-CMV co-occurrence, with a repertoire-size bias correction applied to the TCR pairs. To estimate false discovery rates, a later analysis permuted the HLA or CMV assignments 20 times. In a later analysis, co-occurring TCRs were grouped with DBSCAN, and TCRdist sequence similarity was added when clustering was performed within HLA-allele-positive subsets. For co-occurrence clustering, repertoires with fewer than 30,000 or more than 120,000 public chains were excluded, along with five repertoires with anomalous nucleotide sharing. TCRdb limited this immuneACCESS table to in-frame rearrangements with V and J called. A share of clones is missing; checked studies link under half to unresolved V genes, and the rest is unexplained. The V and J calls and clone size were taken over from that table, and D and trimming were inferred from the DNA. The sample data list 120,000 or so clones, and over 70% of these were observed just once. The ten largest clonotypes hold roughly 10% of the sample.

This chain joins TRBV10-3 to TRBJ2-7; the D gene is perhaps TRBD2, from 5 matching bases. This receptor was taken from a woman in her fifties or sixties in good health and CMV-seropositive. Sequencing used PBMCs. The nucleotides read TGTGCCATCAGTGCGGTACTAGACGGTGAGCAGTACTTC. It specifies CAISAVLDGEQYF.